Sequencing of this T cell receptor (beta chain) was carried out in a study of cytomegalovirus exposure and HLA in healthy donors. General study points: It was confirmed in vitro that a few of the CMV-associated chains were specific for CMV antigens. Later work found that TCR association rates differed between HLA loci; DRB1 had the most and HLA-C the fewest. Segments of the TCR beta V type were, in most cases, productive about 87% or about 30% of the time in an earlier analysis.

Researchers ran the PCR with 60 Vbeta and 13 Jbeta primers. The table came from immunoSEQ multiplex PCR; TCRdb's copy has only in-frame clones and leaves some out. The table has 60,000 to 70,000 clones, about 82% seen once; the top ten hold about 4.7%. This clone was picked up a small number of times. The antigen remains unidentified. CDR1 and CDR2 from the germline V gene are KGHSH and LQKENI. The CDR3 covers 14 residues. The V gene end was trimmed by 3 bases and the J gene end by 5 bases; junction bases not matched to a gene: 3. The V and J genes are TRBV18 and TRBJ2-3; 9 bases align to TRBD1. The receptor was derived from a woman aged 25-40 years in good health and CMV-seronegative. Material: PBMCs. CDR3 region: CASSPDRGQDTQYF. The CDR3 bases are TGTGCCAGCTCACCGGACAGGGGCCAAGATACGCAGTATTTT.